These 22 T cell receptor beta chains originate from one sample sequenced in a study of control samples from healthy donors and cancer patients. Here immunoSEQ multiplex PCR was the method, and the copy in TCRdb shows in-frame clones only, minus some. The sample has just over 150,000 clones, around 90% seen once; the top ten hold more than 10%. Input material: blood. These receptors were collected from a man aged 25-45 years in good health.

The V gene is TRBV18, the J gene TRBJ1-2, with no clear D. Trimming removed 3 bases from V and 7 bases from J, with 9 bases in between. From germline, CDR1 is KGHSH and CDR2 LQKENI. This CDR3 is 12 amino acids long. This CDR3 reads CASSPEVLGYTF. As DNA, the CDR3 is TGTGCCAGCTCACCGGAGGTTCTTGGCTACACCTTC.

J is TRBJ2-5 and V is TRBV28; D is possibly TRBD2 (6 bases). V lost 2 bases and J lost 2, with 18 bases in between. Germline V gene lookup returns CDR1 MDHEN and CDR2 SYDVKM. This CDR3 region has 17 residues. Here the CDR3 DNA reads TGTGCCAGCAGTTTAGTTACGGGATGGGGGAGGCAAGAGACCCAGTACTTC. It encodes CASSLVTGWGRQETQYF.

This clone was recorded only once. This sequence joins TRBV27 and TRBJ2-3; D is unclear. CDR1 is MNHEY, CDR2 SMNVEV, per germline (reference sequence). V was trimmed by 10 bases and J by 2 bases, leaving 19 bases between them. The CDR3 contains 15 residues. The CDR3 reads CATQRSVRNTDTQYF. The DNA of the CDR3 is TGTGCCACCCAAAGATCAGTCCGCAACACAGATACGCAGTATTTT.

V gene TRBV29-1 combines with J gene TRBJ2-2; no clear D. There are 14 residues in the CDR3. Germline V CDR1 and CDR2: SQVTM, ANQGSEA. V was clipped by 2 bases and J by 7 bases, with 14 bases between them. CDR3 sequence (DNA): TGCAGCGTTGAAAGTAGTCTCGGTCACGGGGAGCTGTTTTTT. It codes for CSVESSLGHGELFF.

The chain has TRBV5-4 and TRBJ2-3; D unclear. V dropped 0 bases and J dropped 1 base, with 9 bases sitting between them. The CDR3 is 15 amino acids. Germline V lookup: CDR1 SGHNT, CDR2 YYREEE (reference sequence). The CDR3 spells CASSLEGIRTDTQYF. The CDR3 bases are TGTGCCAGCAGCTTGGAGGGCATTCGCACAGATACGCAGTATTTT.

This chain joins TRBV19 and TRBJ2-7; a weak D match, TRBD2 (7 bases). The germline CDR1 and CDR2 sequences are LNHDA and SQIVND (reference sequence). The CDR3 totals 14 residues. Trimming removed 7 bases from V and 2 bases from J, with 15 bases in between. The CDR3 spells CASTEGGTPYEQYF. The CDR3 DNA is TGTGCCAGTACCGAGGGGGGGACCCCCTACGAGCAGTACTTC.

This clone was detected a few times. The chain has TRBV6-2 or TRBV6-3 and TRBJ1-1; the match to TRBD1 covers 7 bases. CDR3 length: 15 amino acids. Germline loops: CDR1 MNHEY, CDR2 SVGEGT. V shed 4 bases and J 5 bases; nucleotides not matched to a gene: 10. As DNA, the CDR3 is TGTGCCAGCAGTTCGTTTACAGGGGCCGGAACTGAAGCTTTCTTT. Translation: CASSSFTGAGTEAFF.

This chain connects TRBV7-8 to TRBJ1-3; TRBD1 is a possible D gene (5 bases). The germline V gene encodes CDR1 SGHVS and CDR2 FQNEAQ. Deletions cut 8 bases from V and 4 bases from J, with 9 bases between. The CDR3 has 12 residues. The CDR3 nucleotides read TGTGCCAGCGGGGGTTTAGGAAACACCATATATTTT. It specifies CASGGLGNTIYF.

Note on this clone: In the same sample, other DNA sequences code for this CDR3. The chain links TRBV20-1 to TRBJ1-1; D gene unclear. Trimming took 6 bases from V and 4 from J, leaving 9 bases between them. Germline-derived CDR1 and CDR2 are DFQATT and SNEGSKA (reference sequence). The CDR3 consists of 11 residues. As DNA, the CDR3 is TGCAGTGCCTCCCCGGGCACTGAAGCTTTCTTT. It encodes CSASPGTEAFF.

The V call is TRBV4-1, the J call TRBJ2-5; 9 bases match TRBD2. Germline lookup yields CDR1 MGHRA and CDR2 YSYEKL. The CDR3 totals 15 residues. V gave up 4 bases and J gave up 2 bases; unmatched junction bases: 5. In DNA, the CDR3 is TGCGCCAGCAGCCCGGTAGCGGGAGATCAAGAGACCCAGTACTTC. Translating it yields CASSPVAGDQETQYF.

The chain links TRBV15 to TRBJ1-4; TRBD1 is a possible D gene (5 bases). The V end lost 1 base, the J end lost 3 bases, and 15 bases lay between the germline ends. The germline V gene has CDR1 LNHNV and CDR2 YYDKDF (reference sequence). The CDR3 sequence is 17 residues long. The DNA of the CDR3 is TGTGCCACCAGCAGAGCCGGGACGGCCGTAGCTAATGAAAAACTGTTTTTT. Translating gives CATSRAGTAVANEKLFF.

The CDR3 DNA reads TGTGCCAGCAGAATTGACATTTACAATGAGCAGTTCTTC. Its translation: CASRIDIYNEQFF. The rearrangement links TRBV25-1 to TRBJ2-1; D is undetermined. V was shortened by 6 bases and J by 4 bases, with 10 bases between the two germline ends. CDR3 length: 13 amino acids. Germline CDR1 and CDR2: MGHDK and SYGVNS. The full variable domain, in which reference TRBV25-1 and TRBJ2-1 provide the parts outside the CDR3, is EADIYQTPRYLVIGTGKKITLECSQTMGHDKMYWYQQDPGMELHLIHYSYGVNSTEKGDLSSESTVSRIRTEHFPLTLESARPSHTSQYLCASRIDIYNEQFFGPGTRLTVL.

The rearrangement joins TRBV5-6 to TRBJ1-1; TRBD1 is a possible D gene (5 bases). Trimming took 4 bases from V and 6 from J, leaving 16 bases between them. The CDR3 has 14 residues. Germline CDR1 SGHDT, CDR2 YYEEEE. CDR3 nucleotides: TGTGCCAGCAGCCTGCTGGGGCCCCAATCTGAAGCTTTCTTT. It is translated as CASSLLGPQSEAFF.

The chain uses TRBV3-1 (or the pseudogene TRBV3-2) and TRBJ2-1, with 8 bases fitting TRBD2. The CDR3 extends over 15 amino acids. Germline V CDR1 and CDR2: LGHDT, YNNKEL (reference sequence). V trimming: 7 bases; J trimming: 3 bases; junction bases outside the gene matches: 8. This chain's CDR3 is CASTILLAGYNEQFF. The DNA of the CDR3 is TGTGCCAGCACCATCCTGCTAGCGGGCTACAATGAGCAGTTCTTC.

The chain has TRBV6-2 or TRBV6-3 and TRBJ2-1; D not resolved. Germline CDR1 MNHEY, CDR2 SVGEGT. The CDR3 spans 16 residues. V lost 4 bases to trimming and J lost 0 bases, with 13 bases between them. The CDR3 region has the DNA TGTGCCAGCAGTTTACCCCCCGGCTACTCCTACAATGAGCAGTTCTTC. Encoded protein: CASSLPPGYSYNEQFF.

This clone has just one count. V and J are TRBV3-1 (or the pseudogene TRBV3-2) and TRBJ1-1, with D possibly TRBD1 on 5 matching bases. The ends were cut back, 3 bases at V and 6 bases at J, with 14 bases in the middle. This CDR3 has 14 amino acids. The V gene's germline CDR1 is LGHDT and CDR2 YNNKEL (reference sequence). The CDR3 region is CASSQPGQVAEAFF. As DNA, the CDR3 is TGTGCCAGCAGCCAGCCAGGACAAGTTGCTGAAGCTTTCTTT.

The chain combines TRBV28 with TRBJ2-7; 9 bases fit TRBD2. The CDR3 has 18 residues. Germline trimming cut 8 bases from V and 6 bases from J; bases unmatched to any gene: 23. Germline V gene lookup returns CDR1 MDHEN and CDR2 SYDVKM. DNA of the CDR3: TGTGCCAGCCCCCCCTGGGGTAGCGGGAGCCCGCGTCAGTCCGAGCAGTACTTC. Protein product: CASPPWGSGSPRQSEQYF.

The chain employs TRBV5-8 and TRBJ2-5; 7 nucleotides match TRBD2. Germline values: CDR1 SGHTS, CDR2 YDEGEE. The CDR3 totals 14 residues. J lost 7 bases, V lost 4 bases, and 10 bases had no gene match. CDR3 amino acids: CASSVRGDVGTQYF. DNA for the CDR3: TGTGCCAGCAGCGTCCGGGGGGACGTGGGGACCCAGTACTTC.

This clone has just one count. This rearrangement joins TRBV5-1 to TRBJ1-3, with TRBD1 matching 7 bases. Germline CDR1 SGHRS, CDR2 YFSETQ. V trimming: 4 bases; J trimming: 0 bases; junction bases outside the gene matches: 1. This CDR3 comprises 14 residues. Here the CDR3 reads CASSRDSSGNTIYF. The CDR3 bases are TGCGCCAGCAGCCGGGACAGCTCTGGAAACACCATATATTTT.

This clone was picked up one time. The chain employs TRBV28 and TRBJ1-5, with D perhaps TRBD1 (6 bases). V was trimmed by 3 bases and J by 1 base, leaving 10 bases between them. The germline V gene encodes CDR1 MDHEN and CDR2 SYDVKM. This CDR3 has 15 residues. CDR3: CASSFAGVSNQPQHF. The CDR3 nucleotides read TGTGCCAGCAGTTTTGCAGGGGTCAGCAATCAGCCCCAGCATTTT.

The chain links TRBV7-9 to TRBJ2-3; D uncertain. CDR3 length equals 13 residues. Between the trimmed V and J ends, which lost 1 base and 4 bases, there was a span of 6 bases. CDR1 SEHNR and CDR2 FQNEAQ come from the germline V gene (reference sequence). For the CDR3, the DNA is TGTGCCAGCAGCTTAGACTGGGCAGATACGCAGTATTTT. This codes for CASSLDWADTQYF.

This chain links TRBV28 with TRBJ2-1; D possibly corresponds to TRBD1 (6 bases). Trimming stripped 5 bases from V and 0 bases from J, with 11 bases between. CDR1 MDHEN and CDR2 SYDVKM come from the germline V gene. The CDR3 has 15 residues. CDR3 coding DNA: TGTGCCAGCAGTCCTCAGGGGAGCTCCTACAATGAGCAGTTCTTC. Translated, it gives CASSPQGSSYNEQFF.